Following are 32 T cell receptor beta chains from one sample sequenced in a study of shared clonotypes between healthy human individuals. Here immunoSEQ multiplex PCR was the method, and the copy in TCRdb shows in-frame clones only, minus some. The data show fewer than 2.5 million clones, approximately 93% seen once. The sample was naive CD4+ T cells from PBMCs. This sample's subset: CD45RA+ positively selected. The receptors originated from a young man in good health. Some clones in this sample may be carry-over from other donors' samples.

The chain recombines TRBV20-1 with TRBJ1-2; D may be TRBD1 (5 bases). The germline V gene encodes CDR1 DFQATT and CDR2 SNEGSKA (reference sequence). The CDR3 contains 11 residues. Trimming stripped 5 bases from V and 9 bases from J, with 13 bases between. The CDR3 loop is CSAPPPGSYTF. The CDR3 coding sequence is TGCAGTGCTCCACCACCAGGGAGCTACACCTTC.

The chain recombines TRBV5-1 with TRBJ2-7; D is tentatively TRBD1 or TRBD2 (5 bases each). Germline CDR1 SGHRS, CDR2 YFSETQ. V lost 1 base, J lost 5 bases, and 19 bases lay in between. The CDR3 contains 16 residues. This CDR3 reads CASSLLASGLGHEQYF. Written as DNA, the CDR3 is TGCGCCAGCAGCTTGTTAGCTTCAGGGTTGGGACACGAGCAGTACTTC. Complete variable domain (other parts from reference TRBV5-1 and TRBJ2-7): KAGVTQTPRYLIKTRGQQVTLSCSPISGHRSVSWYQQTPGQGLQFLFEYFSETQRNKGNFPGRFSGRQFSNSRSEMNVSTLELGDSALYLCASSLLASGLGHEQYFGPGTRLTVT.

The CDR3 DNA reads as TGTGCCAGCAGAGACAGCTATAGCAATCAGCCCCAGCATTTT. Translated: CASRDSYSNQPQHF. The gene calls are TRBV6-1 and TRBJ1-5, with D maybe TRBD1 (5 bases). The CDR3 has 14 amino acids. V lost 6 bases and J lost 0, with 9 bases in between. Germline CDR1 is MNHNS and CDR2 is SASEGT.

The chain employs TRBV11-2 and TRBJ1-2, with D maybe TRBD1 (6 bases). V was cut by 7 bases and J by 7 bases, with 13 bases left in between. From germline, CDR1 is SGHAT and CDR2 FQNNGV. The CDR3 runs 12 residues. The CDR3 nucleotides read TGTGCCAGCACCAGGGGATCTGGTGGCTACACCTTC. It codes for CASTRGSGGYTF.

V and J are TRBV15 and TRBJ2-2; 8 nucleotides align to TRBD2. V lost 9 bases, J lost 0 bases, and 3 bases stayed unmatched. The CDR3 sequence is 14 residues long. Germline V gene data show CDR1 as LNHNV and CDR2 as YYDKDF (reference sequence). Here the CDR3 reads CATRAGANTGELFF. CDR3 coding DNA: TGTGCCACTCGAGCGGGAGCGAACACCGGGGAGCTGTTTTTT.

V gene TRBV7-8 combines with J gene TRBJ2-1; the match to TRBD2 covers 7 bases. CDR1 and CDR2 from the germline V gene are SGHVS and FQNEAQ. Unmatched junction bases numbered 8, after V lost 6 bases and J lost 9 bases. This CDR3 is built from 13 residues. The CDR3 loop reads CASRSWRGSEQFF. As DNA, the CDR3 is TGTGCCAGCAGAAGTTGGCGGGGGAGTGAGCAGTTCTTC.

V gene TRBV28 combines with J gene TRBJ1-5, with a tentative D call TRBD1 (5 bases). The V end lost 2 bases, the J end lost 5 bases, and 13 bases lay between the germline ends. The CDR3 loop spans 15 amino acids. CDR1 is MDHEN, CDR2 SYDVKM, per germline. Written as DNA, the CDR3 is TGTGCCAGCAGTTTAGGGGGTAGGATCGATCAGCCCCAGCATTTT. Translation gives CASSLGGRIDQPQHF.

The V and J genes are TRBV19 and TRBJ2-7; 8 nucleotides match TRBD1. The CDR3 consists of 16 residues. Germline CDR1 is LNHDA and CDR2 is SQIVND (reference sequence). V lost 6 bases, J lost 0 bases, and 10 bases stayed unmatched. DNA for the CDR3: TGTGCCAGTAGCGGACAGGGAATGAGAGGCTCCTACGAGCAGTACTTC. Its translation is CASSGQGMRGSYEQYF.

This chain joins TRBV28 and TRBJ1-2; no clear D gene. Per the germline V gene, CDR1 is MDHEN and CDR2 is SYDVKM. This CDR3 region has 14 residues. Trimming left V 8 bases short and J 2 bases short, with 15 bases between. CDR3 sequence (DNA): TGTGCCAGCCGCCCGACAAGTAAAAACTATGGCTACACCTTC. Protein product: CASRPTSKNYGYTF.

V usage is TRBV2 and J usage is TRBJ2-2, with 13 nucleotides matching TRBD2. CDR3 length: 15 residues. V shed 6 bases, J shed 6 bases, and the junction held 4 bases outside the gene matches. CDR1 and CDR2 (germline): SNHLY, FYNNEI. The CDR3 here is CASRRTSGSPGELFF. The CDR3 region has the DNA TGTGCCAGCAGGCGGACTAGCGGGAGCCCCGGGGAGCTGTTTTTT.

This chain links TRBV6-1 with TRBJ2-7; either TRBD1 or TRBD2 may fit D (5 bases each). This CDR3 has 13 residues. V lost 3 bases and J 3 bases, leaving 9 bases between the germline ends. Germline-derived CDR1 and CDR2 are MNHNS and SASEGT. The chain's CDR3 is CASSEGPFYEQYF. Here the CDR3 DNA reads TGTGCCAGCAGTGAGGGACCCTTCTACGAGCAGTACTTC.

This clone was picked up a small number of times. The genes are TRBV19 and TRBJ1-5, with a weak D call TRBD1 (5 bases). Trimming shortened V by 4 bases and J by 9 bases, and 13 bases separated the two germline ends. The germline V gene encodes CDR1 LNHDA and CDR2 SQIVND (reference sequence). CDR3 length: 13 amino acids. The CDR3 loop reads CASSRAPGWPQHF. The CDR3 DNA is TGTGCCAGTAGTAGAGCGCCAGGGTGGCCCCAGCATTTT.

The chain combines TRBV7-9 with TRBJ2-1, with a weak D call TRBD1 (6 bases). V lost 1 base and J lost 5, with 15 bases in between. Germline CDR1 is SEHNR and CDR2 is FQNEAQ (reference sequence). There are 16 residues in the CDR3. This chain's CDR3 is CASSLEVGRGHNEQFF. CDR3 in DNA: TGTGCCAGCAGCTTAGAGGTCGGCAGGGGTCACAATGAGCAGTTCTTC.

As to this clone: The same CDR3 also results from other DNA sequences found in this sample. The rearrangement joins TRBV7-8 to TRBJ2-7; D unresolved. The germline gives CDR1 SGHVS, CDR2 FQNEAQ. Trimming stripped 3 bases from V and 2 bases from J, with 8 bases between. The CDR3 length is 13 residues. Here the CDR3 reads CASSFGQAYEQYF. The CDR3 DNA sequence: TGTGCCAGCAGCTTTGGTCAGGCCTACGAGCAGTACTTC.

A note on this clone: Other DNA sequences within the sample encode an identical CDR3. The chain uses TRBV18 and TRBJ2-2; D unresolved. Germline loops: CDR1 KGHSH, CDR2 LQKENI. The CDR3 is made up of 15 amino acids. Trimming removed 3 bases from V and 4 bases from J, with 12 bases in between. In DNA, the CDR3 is TGTGCCAGCTCACCGTTGGCAGGTAGCACCGGGGAGCTGTTTTTT. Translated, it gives CASSPLAGSTGELFF.

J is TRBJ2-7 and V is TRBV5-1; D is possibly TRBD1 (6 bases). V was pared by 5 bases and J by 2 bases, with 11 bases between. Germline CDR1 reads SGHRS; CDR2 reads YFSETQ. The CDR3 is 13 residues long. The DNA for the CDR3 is TGCGCCAGCAGTGGGGGCTCCCCCTACGAGCAGTACTTC. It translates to CASSGGSPYEQYF.

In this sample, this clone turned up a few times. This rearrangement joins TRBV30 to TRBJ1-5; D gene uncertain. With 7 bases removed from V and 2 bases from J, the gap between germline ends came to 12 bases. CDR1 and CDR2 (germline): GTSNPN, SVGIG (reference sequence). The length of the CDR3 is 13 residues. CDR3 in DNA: TGTGCCTCGAGCGAGAATGGCAATCAGCCCCAGCATTTT. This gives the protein CASSENGNQPQHF.

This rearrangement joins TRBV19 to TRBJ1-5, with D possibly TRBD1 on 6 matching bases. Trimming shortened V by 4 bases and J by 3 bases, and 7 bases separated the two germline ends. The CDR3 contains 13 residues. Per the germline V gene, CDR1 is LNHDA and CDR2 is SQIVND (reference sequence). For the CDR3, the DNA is TGTGCCAGTAGTAGGGGACACAATCAGCCCCAGCATTTT. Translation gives CASSRGHNQPQHF.

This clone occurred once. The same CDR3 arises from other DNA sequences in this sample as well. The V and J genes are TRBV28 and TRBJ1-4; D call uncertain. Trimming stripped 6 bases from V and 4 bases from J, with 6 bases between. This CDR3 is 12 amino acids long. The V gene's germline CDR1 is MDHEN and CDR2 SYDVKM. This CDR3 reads CASSGSNEKLFF. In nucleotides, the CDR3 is TGTGCCAGCAGCGGGAGTAATGAAAAACTGTTTTTT.

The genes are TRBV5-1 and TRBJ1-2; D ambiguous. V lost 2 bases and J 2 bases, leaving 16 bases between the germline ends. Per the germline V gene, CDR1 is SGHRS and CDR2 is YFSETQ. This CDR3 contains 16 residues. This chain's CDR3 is CASSFNPVQRNYGYTF. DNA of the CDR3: TGCGCCAGCAGCTTCAATCCGGTGCAGAGGAACTATGGCTACACCTTC.

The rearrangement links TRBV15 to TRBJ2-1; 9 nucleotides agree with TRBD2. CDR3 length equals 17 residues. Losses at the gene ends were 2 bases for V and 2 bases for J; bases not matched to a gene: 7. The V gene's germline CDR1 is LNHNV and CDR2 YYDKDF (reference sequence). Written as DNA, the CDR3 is TGTGCCACCAGCAGATCCCTGACTAGCGGCGCCTACAATGAGCAGTTCTTC. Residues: CATSRSLTSGAYNEQFF. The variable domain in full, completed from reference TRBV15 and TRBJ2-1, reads DAMVIQNPRYQVTQFGKPVTLSCSQTLNHNVMYWYQQKSSQAPKLLFHYYDKDFNNEADTPDNFQSRRPNTSFCFLDIRSPGLGDTAMYLCATSRSLTSGAYNEQFFGPGTRLTVL.

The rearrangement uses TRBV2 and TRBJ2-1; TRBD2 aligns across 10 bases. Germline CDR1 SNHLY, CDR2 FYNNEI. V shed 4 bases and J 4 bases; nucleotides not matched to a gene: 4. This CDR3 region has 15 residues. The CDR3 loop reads CASSGTSGFYNEQFF. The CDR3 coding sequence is TGTGCCAGCAGTGGGACTAGCGGATTTTACAATGAGCAGTTCTTC. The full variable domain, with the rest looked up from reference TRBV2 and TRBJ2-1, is EPEVTQTPSHQVTQMGQEVILRCVPISNHLYFYWYRQILGQKVEFLVSFYNNEISEKSEIFDDQFSVERPDGSNFTLKIRSTKLEDSAMYFCASSGTSGFYNEQFFGPGTRLTVL.

The CDR3 region is CASSLFSAGYNEQFF. CDR3 nucleotide sequence: TGTGCCAGCAGCTTATTCTCTGCCGGATACAATGAGCAGTTCTTC. V and J are TRBV7-2 and TRBJ2-1; no clear D. This CDR3 region has 15 residues. Trimming removed 2 bases from V and 4 bases from J, with 12 bases in between. CDR1 and CDR2 (germline): SGHTA, FQGNSA.

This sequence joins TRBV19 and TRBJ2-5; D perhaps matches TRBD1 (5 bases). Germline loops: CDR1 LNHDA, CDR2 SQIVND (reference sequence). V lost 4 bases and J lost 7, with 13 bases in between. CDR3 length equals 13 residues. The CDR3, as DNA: TGTGCCAGTAGTAGAGTTGGGGCAAGGACCCAGTACTTC. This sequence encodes CASSRVGARTQYF.

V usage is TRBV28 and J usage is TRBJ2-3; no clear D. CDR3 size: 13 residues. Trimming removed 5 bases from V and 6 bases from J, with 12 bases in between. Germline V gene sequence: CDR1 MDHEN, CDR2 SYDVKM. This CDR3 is CASSPQSLDTQYF. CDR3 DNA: TGTGCCAGCAGTCCACAGTCCCTCGATACGCAGTATTTT. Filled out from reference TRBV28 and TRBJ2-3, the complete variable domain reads DVKVTQSSRYLVKRTGEKVFLECVQDMDHENMFWYRQDPGLGLRLIYFSYDVKMKEKGDIPEGYSVSREKKERFSLILESASTNQTSMYLCASSPQSLDTQYFGPGTRLTVL.

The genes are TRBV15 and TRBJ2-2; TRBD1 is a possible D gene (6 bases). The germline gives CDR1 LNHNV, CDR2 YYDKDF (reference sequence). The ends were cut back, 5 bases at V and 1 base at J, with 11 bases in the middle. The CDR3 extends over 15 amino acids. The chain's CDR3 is CATSRPGQNTGELFF. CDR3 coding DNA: TGTGCCACCAGCCGACCGGGACAGAACACCGGGGAGCTGTTTTTT.

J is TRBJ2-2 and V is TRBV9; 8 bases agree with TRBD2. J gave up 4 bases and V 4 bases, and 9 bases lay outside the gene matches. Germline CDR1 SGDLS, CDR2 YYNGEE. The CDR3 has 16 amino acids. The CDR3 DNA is TGTGCCAGCAGCTCTCAAGCGGGAGAAGGCACCGGGGAGCTGTTTTTT. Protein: CASSSQAGEGTGELFF.

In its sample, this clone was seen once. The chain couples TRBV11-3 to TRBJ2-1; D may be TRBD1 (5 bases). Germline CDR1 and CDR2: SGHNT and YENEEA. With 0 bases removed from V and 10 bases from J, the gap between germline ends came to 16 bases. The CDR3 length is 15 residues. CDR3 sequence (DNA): TGTGCCAGCAGCTTAGAAGGACAACGCGGTAGAGAGCAGTTCTTC. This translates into CASSLEGQRGREQFF.

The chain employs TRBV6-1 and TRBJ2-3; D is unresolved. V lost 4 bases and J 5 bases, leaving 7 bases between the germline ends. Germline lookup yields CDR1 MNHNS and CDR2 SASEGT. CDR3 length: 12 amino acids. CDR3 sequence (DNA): TGTGCCAGCAGTGTACTGCGAGATACGCAGTATTTT. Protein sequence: CASSVLRDTQYF.

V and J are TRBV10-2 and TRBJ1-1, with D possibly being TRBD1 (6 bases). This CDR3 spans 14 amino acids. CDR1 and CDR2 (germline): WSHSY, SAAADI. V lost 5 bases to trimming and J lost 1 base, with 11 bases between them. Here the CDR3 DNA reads TGCGCCAGCAGTCCGACAGGCCCGAACACTGAAGCTTTCTTT. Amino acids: CASSPTGPNTEAFF.

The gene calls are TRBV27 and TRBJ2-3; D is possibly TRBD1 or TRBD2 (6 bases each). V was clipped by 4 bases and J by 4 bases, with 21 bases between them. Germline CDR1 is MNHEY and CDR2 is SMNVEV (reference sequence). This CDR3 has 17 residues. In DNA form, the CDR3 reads TGTGCCAGCAGTTCCGCCTCGGGGGCCTCTTTCTCAGATACGCAGTATTTT. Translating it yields CASSSASGASFSDTQYF.

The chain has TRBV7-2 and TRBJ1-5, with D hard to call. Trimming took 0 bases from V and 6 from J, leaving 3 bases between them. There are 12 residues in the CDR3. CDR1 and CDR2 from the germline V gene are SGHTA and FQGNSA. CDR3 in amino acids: CASSLATQPQHF. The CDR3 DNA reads TGTGCCAGCAGCTTAGCGACTCAGCCCCAGCATTTT.